Detailed here is one T cell receptor (beta chain). These data originate in a study of cytomegalovirus exposure and HLA in healthy donors. Germline V gene lookup returns CDR1 MNHNS and CDR2 SASEGT. This CDR3 is 13 amino acids long. Trimming took 7 bases from V and 0 from J, leaving 9 bases between them. PCR primers comprised 60 Vbeta and 13 Jbeta primers. Only in-frame clones appear in the TCRdb table, and some are missing; sequencing was by immunoSEQ multiplex PCR. The table includes roughly 80,000 clones, about four fifths detected once. The V call is TRBV6-1, the J call TRBJ1-1, with D perhaps matching TRBD1 (5 bases). The sequenced sample consisted of PBMCs. The clonotype originates from a woman between 50 and 59 years old in good health and CMV-seronegative. This CDR3 reads CASTLTVNTEAFF. For the CDR3, the DNA is TGTGCCAGCACCTTGACAGTGAACACTGAAGCTTTCTTT.